The count of the clone carrying this T cell receptor beta chain is one. The record originates from a study of blood T cell repertoires in COVID-19. V was pared by 3 bases and J by 4 bases, with 7 bases of the junction left unmatched. CDR3 length: 16 residues. Germline values: CDR1 ENHRY, CDR2 SYGVKD. Sequencing was performed with immunoSEQ multiplex PCR; in TCRdb, only in-frame clones are kept and a portion is missing. This table holds 200,000 to 250,000 clones, about 93% found once. Sequencing input: PBMCs or T cells enriched from blood (not recorded which). The TCR was taken from a woman between 18 and 29 years old who had recovered from COVID-19. This sequence joins TRBV10-3 and TRBJ2-5; 11 nucleotides align to TRBD2. This CDR3 reads CAISESGTSGPETQYF. CDR3 coding DNA: TGTGCCATCAGTGAATCCGGGACTAGCGGTCCAGAGACCCAGTACTTC.